This T cell receptor beta chain was sequenced for a study of blood T cell repertoires in COVID-19. The data were produced by immunoSEQ multiplex PCR, yet TCRdb's version contains in-frame clones alone and is incomplete. Counted here are 110,000 to 150,000 clones, about 85% occurring once; the ten biggest clones make up 6.2%. Source material: PBMCs or T cells enriched from blood (not recorded which). This receptor was taken from a woman in her forties who had recovered from COVID-19.

CDR3 DNA sequence: TGTGCCAGTAAACTGGGACAGGGGGTTTATGAGCAGTTCTTC. This sequence encodes CASKLGQGVYEQFF. This sequence joins TRBV19 and TRBJ2-1, with TRBD1 identical over 11 bases. V lost 7 bases to trimming and J lost 8 bases; unmatched junction nucleotides: 7. CDR1 and CDR2 from the germline V gene are LNHDA and SQIVND (reference sequence). The CDR3 covers 14 residues.